The 27 T cell receptor beta chains presented below share a single source sample, sequenced in a study of cytomegalovirus exposure and HLA in healthy donors. The PCR ran on 60 Vbeta and 13 Jbeta primers. The method was immunoSEQ multiplex PCR; TCRdb's version includes in-frame clones alone and lacks a portion of them. The sample yields about 140,000 clones, 84% seen once. The sample consisted of PBMCs. The receptors derive from a boy younger than 10 in good health and CMV-seronegative.

A single count supports this clone. The chain employs TRBV28 and TRBJ2-7, with 7 nucleotides matching TRBD1. The germline V gene has CDR1 MDHEN and CDR2 SYDVKM. The CDR3 loop spans 15 amino acids. Trimming cost V 7 bases and J 0 bases; bases outside gene matches: 9. In nucleotides, the CDR3 is TGTGCCAGCACAATGGACAGGTCCAACTCCTACGAGCAGTACTTC. Protein product: CASTMDRSNSYEQYF.

This chain uses TRBV7-9 with TRBJ2-5, with no clear D. CDR3 size: 12 residues. V was clipped by 5 bases and J by 4 bases, with 8 bases between them. Germline CDR1 is SEHNR and CDR2 is FQNEAQ (reference sequence). The CDR3 coding sequence is TGTGCCAGCAGCATCACGGGAGAGACCCAGTACTTC. As protein: CASSITGETQYF.

The V and J genes are TRBV7-3 and TRBJ2-2; 7 bases are shared with TRBD1. The junction had 8 bases not matched to a gene; V was cut back by 5 bases and J by 2 bases. CDR3 length: 16 amino acids. In germline, CDR1 is SGHTA, CDR2 FQGTGA. The CDR3 DNA is TGTGCCAGCAGCCTGACAGGGAACCCAAACACCGGGGAGCTGTTTTTT. Residues: CASSLTGNPNTGELFF.

The chain links TRBV10-3 to TRBJ2-5; 14 bases align to TRBD2. The CDR3 spans 15 residues. Unmatched junction bases numbered 1, after V lost 2 bases and J lost 5 bases. CDR1 is ENHRY, CDR2 SYGVKD, per germline. This CDR3 is CAISEGTSGSETQYF. The DNA for the CDR3 is TGTGCCATCAGTGAGGGGACTAGCGGGAGTGAGACCCAGTACTTC.

About this clone itself: The sample holds other DNA sequences that translate to the same CDR3. This chain links TRBV7-9 with TRBJ2-5; 11 bases line up with TRBD2. This CDR3 is 18 amino acids long. CDR1 is SEHNR and CDR2 is FQNEAQ in the germline V gene (reference sequence). V lost 0 bases to trimming and J lost 2 bases; unmatched junction nucleotides: 8. The CDR3 here is CASSLASGLAGGQETQYF. CDR3 DNA: TGTGCCAGCAGCTTAGCTTCTGGTCTAGCGGGGGGACAAGAGACCCAGTACTTC.

Here the CDR3 reads CASITLGAGGTEAFF. CDR3 nucleotides: TGTGCCAGCATCACACTGGGGGCGGGGGGCACTGAAGCTTTCTTT. V is TRBV6-1 and J is TRBJ1-1, with D possibly being TRBD1 (6 bases). Trimming took 7 bases from V and 4 from J, leaving 19 bases between them. Germline CDR1 is MNHNS and CDR2 is SASEGT. The CDR3 consists of 15 residues.

The chain combines TRBV15 with TRBJ2-7, with 8 nucleotides matching TRBD2. The CDR3 has 18 amino acids. V gave up 0 bases and J gave up 0 bases; unmatched junction bases: 10. Germline lookup yields CDR1 LNHNV and CDR2 YYDKDF (reference sequence). The CDR3 is CATSRDPSGGPSSYEQYF. In nucleotides, the CDR3 is TGTGCCACCAGCAGAGATCCCAGCGGGGGCCCCAGCTCCTACGAGCAGTACTTC.

J is TRBJ1-5 and V is TRBV19, with D perhaps TRBD1 (5 bases). CDR3 length: 13 amino acids. Germline CDR1 LNHDA, CDR2 SQIVND (reference sequence). Trimming took 7 bases from V and 5 from J, leaving 12 bases between them. The CDR3 protein is CASKATGDQPQHF. CDR3 nucleotide sequence: TGTGCCAGTAAGGCTACGGGGGATCAGCCCCAGCATTTT.

The V call is TRBV5-5, the J call TRBJ1-2, with D hard to call. The germline CDR1 and CDR2 sequences are SGHKS and YYEKEE (reference sequence). This CDR3 is built from 16 residues. Trimming cost V 0 bases and J 4 bases, with 16 bases left between them. CDR3 in amino acids: CASSLVSPSSGYGYTF. As DNA, the CDR3 is TGTGCCAGCAGCTTGGTTTCACCCTCGTCAGGCTATGGCTACACCTTC.

The chain recombines TRBV5-6 with TRBJ1-2; TRBD1 might be the D (5 bases). CDR3 length: 15 amino acids. Germline lookup yields CDR1 SGHDT and CDR2 YYEEEE. The germline V and J ends were trimmed by 4 bases and 1 base, with 14 bases remaining between them. CDR3 in amino acids: CASSPMGQGNYGYTF. The CDR3 DNA reads as TGTGCCAGCAGCCCAATGGGGCAGGGTAACTATGGCTACACCTTC. The full variable domain, rest sourced from reference TRBV5-6 and TRBJ1-2, is DAGVTQSPTHLIKTRGQQVTLRCSPKSGHDTVSWYQQALGQGPQFIFQYYEEEERQRGNFPDRFSGHQFPNYSSELNVNALLLGDSALYLCASSPMGQGNYGYTFGSGTRLTVV.

The rearrangement links TRBV25-1 to TRBJ2-7; 8 nucleotides match TRBD2. Germline values: CDR1 MGHDK, CDR2 SYGVNS. The junction had 6 bases not matched to a gene; V was cut back by 3 bases and J by 2 bases. The CDR3 is 15 residues long. CDR3 nucleotide sequence: TGTGCCAGCAGTGATAGCGGGGCCTTGGCCTACGAGCAGTACTTC. It is translated as CASSDSGALAYEQYF.

The gene calls are TRBV11-3 and TRBJ2-4; 9 bases match TRBD1. The germline V gene has CDR1 SGHNT and CDR2 YENEEA. The CDR3 is made up of 15 amino acids. Losses at the gene ends were 5 bases for V and 8 bases for J; bases not matched to a gene: 10. CDR3 sequence: CASSPTGTGNHIQYF. For the CDR3, the DNA is TGTGCCAGCAGCCCGACTGGGACAGGGAATCACATTCAGTACTTC.

The chain has TRBV9 and TRBJ1-1; D is unclear. V shed 4 bases and J shed 1 base, with 8 bases lying between them. This CDR3 has 13 residues. CDR1 is SGDLS, CDR2 YYNGEE, per germline. Written as DNA, the CDR3 is TGTGCCAGCAGCACATATTCGAACACTGAAGCTTTCTTT. Its translation: CASSTYSNTEAFF. Based on the CDR3 plus reference TRBV9 and TRBJ1-1, the full variable domain is DSGVTQTPKHLITATGQRVTLRCSPRSGDLSVYWYQQSLDQGLQFLIQYYNGEERAKGNILERFSAQQFPDLHSELNLSSLELGDSALYFCASSTYSNTEAFFGQGTRLTVV.

The rearrangement joins TRBV6-5 to TRBJ1-5; 7 bases agree with TRBD1. The germline V gene encodes CDR1 MNHEY and CDR2 SVGAGI. Trimming took 2 bases from V and 6 from J; bases not matched to a gene: 4. This CDR3 region has 14 residues. The CDR3 reads CASSYDRDSQPQHF. In DNA, the CDR3 is TGTGCCAGCAGTTACGACAGGGACAGTCAGCCCCAGCATTTT.

The rearrangement uses TRBV5-1 and TRBJ1-3; TRBD1 might be the D (6 bases). Per the germline V gene, CDR1 is SGHRS and CDR2 is YFSETQ. Trimming removed 0 bases from V and 2 bases from J, with 9 bases in between. This CDR3 contains 15 residues. The CDR3 DNA follows: TGCGCCAGCAGCTTGGTTGCAGGGGCTGGAAACACCATATATTTT. Protein: CASSLVAGAGNTIYF.

In its sample, this clone was seen once. Other DNA sequences in the same sample also yield this CDR3. The rearrangement links TRBV27 to TRBJ2-1; 9 bases are a match to TRBD2. Germline CDR1 MNHEY, CDR2 SMNVEV (reference sequence). The J segment lost 4 bases and the V segment lost 2 bases, leaving 0 bases of the junction unmatched. This CDR3 comprises 14 residues. CDR3 sequence: CASSLSGGYNEQFF. The DNA of the CDR3 is TGTGCCAGCAGTTTAAGCGGGGGGTACAATGAGCAGTTCTTC.

This clone has only a few counts. The chain combines TRBV9 with TRBJ2-1, with D perhaps TRBD2 (7 bases). This CDR3 region has 14 residues. Germline V lookup: CDR1 SGDLS, CDR2 YYNGEE. V was shortened by 2 bases and J by 7 bases, with 13 bases between the two germline ends. Written as DNA, the CDR3 is TGTGCCAGCAGCGTCCCTAGGGGGGGGAATGAGCAGTTCTTC. Its translation is CASSVPRGGNEQFF.

V usage is TRBV29-1 and J usage is TRBJ2-7; TRBD2 is a possible D gene (6 bases). CDR3 length: 14 amino acids. Looked up from germline, CDR1 is SQVTM and CDR2 is ANQGSEA. V was shortened by 5 bases and J by 0 bases, with 14 bases between the two germline ends. The CDR3 sequence is CSVSGTHSSYEQYF. The CDR3 DNA reads TGCAGCGTTTCCGGGACTCACAGCTCCTACGAGCAGTACTTC.

This rearrangement joins TRBV30 to TRBJ1-2; 9 bases match TRBD1. Germline lookup yields CDR1 GTSNPN and CDR2 SVGIG (reference sequence). This CDR3 is built from 13 residues. The V gene end was trimmed by 2 bases and the J gene end by 8 bases; junction bases not matched to a gene: 6. DNA of the CDR3: TGTGCCTGGAGTCCCGGGACAGGGAACGGCTACACCTTC. Its protein product is CAWSPGTGNGYTF. Variable domain in full (rest from reference TRBV30 and TRBJ1-2): SQTIHQWPATLVQPVGSPLSLECTVEGTSNPNLYWYRQAAGRGLQLLFYSVGIGQISSEVPQNLSASRPQDRQFILSSKKLLLSDSGFYLCAWSPGTGNGYTFGSGTRLTVV.

The chain carries TRBV7-9 and TRBJ2-7; 9 bases align to TRBD1. J gave up 2 bases and V 5 bases, and 10 bases lay outside the gene matches. The CDR3 spans 16 residues. Germline-derived CDR1 and CDR2 are SEHNR and FQNEAQ (reference sequence). The CDR3 region has the DNA TGTGCCAGCAGCCGCCGAGTGGACAGGGGCACCTACGAGCAGTACTTC. This sequence encodes CASSRRVDRGTYEQYF.

A few counts support this clone. V gene TRBV27 combines with J gene TRBJ2-3, with 10 positions matching TRBD2. Germline CDR1 and CDR2: MNHEY and SMNVEV (reference sequence). Trimming took 4 bases from V and 5 from J; bases not matched to a gene: 6. The CDR3 runs to 15 residues. Written as DNA, the CDR3 is TGTGCCAGCAGTTCCAGGGGACTAGCGAAAGATACGCAGTATTTT. Amino acid sequence: CASSSRGLAKDTQYF.

The chain couples TRBV13 to TRBJ1-3; TRBD1 matches 7 bases. This CDR3 is built from 17 residues. CDR1 and CDR2 (germline): PRHDT, FYEKMQ (reference sequence). V lost 4 bases to trimming and J lost 0 bases; unmatched junction nucleotides: 9. CDR3 amino acids: CASSSPGTAASGNTIYF. The CDR3 DNA reads TGTGCCAGCAGCTCCCCCGGGACAGCCGCCTCTGGAAACACCATATATTTT. Based on the CDR3 plus reference TRBV13 and TRBJ1-3, the full variable domain is AAGVIQSPRHLIKEKRETATLKCYPIPRHDTVYWYQQGPGQDPQFLISFYEKMQSDKGSIPDRFSAQQFSDYHSELNMSSLELGDSALYFCASSSPGTAASGNTIYFGEGSWLTVV.

CDR3 protein: CASSELREEKLFF. The CDR3 bases are TGTGCCAGCAGTGAATTACGCGAGGAAAAACTGTTTTTT. V and J are TRBV25-1 and TRBJ1-4, with D unclear. Trimming removed 1 base from V and 8 bases from J, with 8 bases in between. This CDR3 has 13 residues. Per the germline V gene, CDR1 is MGHDK and CDR2 is SYGVNS. The variable domain in full, with the rest retrieved from reference TRBV25-1 and TRBJ1-4, is EADIYQTPRYLVIGTGKKITLECSQTMGHDKMYWYQQDPGMELHLIHYSYGVNSTEKGDLSSESTVSRIRTEHFPLTLESARPSHTSQYLCASSELREEKLFFGSGTQLSVL.

J is TRBJ2-5 and V is TRBV9; TRBD2 matches at 11 bases. V was clipped by 2 bases and J by 1 base; unmatched bases: 4. This CDR3 spans 16 amino acids. Germline V lookup: CDR1 SGDLS, CDR2 YYNGEE. CDR3 in amino acids: CASSVGTSGPQETQYF. The CDR3 DNA sequence: TGTGCCAGCAGCGTCGGGACTAGCGGACCCCAAGAGACCCAGTACTTC.

On this clone: Its ends do not fully match the called genes, so a read error is possible. The CDR3 DNA reads TGTTCCAGCAGTTCAGGGGGTACGGAAGGCAATCAGCCCCAGCATTTT. Amino acid sequence: CSSSSGGTEGNQPQHF. V gene TRBV7-9 combines with J gene TRBJ1-5; the match to TRBD1 covers 7 bases. Germline V gives CDR1 SEHNR, CDR2 FQNEAQ (reference sequence). CDR3 length: 16 amino acids. Supplemented by reference TRBV7-9 and TRBJ1-5, the full variable domain reads DTGVSQNPRHKITKRGQNVTFRCDPISEHNRLYWYRQTLGQGPEFLTYFQNEAQLEKSRLLSDRFSAERPKGSFSTLEIQRTEQGDSAMYLCSSSSGGTEGNQPQHFGDGTRLSIL.

This chain uses TRBV19 with TRBJ2-1, with 11 bases identical to TRBD2. This CDR3 has 13 residues. Germline V gene data show CDR1 as LNHDA and CDR2 as SQIVND (reference sequence). The V segment lost 8 bases and the J segment 4 bases; nucleotides outside the gene matches: 1. The CDR3, as DNA: TGTGCCAGTGGACTAGCGGGTTACAATGAGCAGTTCTTC. Its translation: CASGLAGYNEQFF.

This clone was seen only a few times. V is TRBV28 and J is TRBJ2-1; D is possibly TRBD2 (5 bases). The CDR3 is made up of 14 amino acids. Looked up from germline, CDR1 is MDHEN and CDR2 is SYDVKM. Trimming shortened V by 6 bases and J by 2 bases, and 11 bases separated the two germline ends. The CDR3 region is CASRVEGAYNEQFF. Written as DNA, the CDR3 is TGTGCCAGCAGGGTTGAGGGAGCCTACAATGAGCAGTTCTTC.